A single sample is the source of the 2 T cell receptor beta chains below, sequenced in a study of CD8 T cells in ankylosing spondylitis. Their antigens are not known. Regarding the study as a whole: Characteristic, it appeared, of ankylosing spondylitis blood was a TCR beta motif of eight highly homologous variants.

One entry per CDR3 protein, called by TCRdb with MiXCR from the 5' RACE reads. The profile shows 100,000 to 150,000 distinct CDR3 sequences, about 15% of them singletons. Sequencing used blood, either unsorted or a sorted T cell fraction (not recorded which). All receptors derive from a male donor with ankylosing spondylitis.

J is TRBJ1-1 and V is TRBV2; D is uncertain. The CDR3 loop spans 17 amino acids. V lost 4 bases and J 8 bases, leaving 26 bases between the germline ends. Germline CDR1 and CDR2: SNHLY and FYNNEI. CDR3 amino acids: CASSGLVVAGSLAEAFF. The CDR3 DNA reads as TGTGCCAGCAGTGGTTTAGTGGTTGCCGGGTCCCTTGCCGAAGCTTTCTTT.

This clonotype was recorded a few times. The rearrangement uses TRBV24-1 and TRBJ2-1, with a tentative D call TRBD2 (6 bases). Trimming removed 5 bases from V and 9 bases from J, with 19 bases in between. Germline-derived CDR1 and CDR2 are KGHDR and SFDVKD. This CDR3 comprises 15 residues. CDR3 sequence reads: CATSGKVGGQLEQFF. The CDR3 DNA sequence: TGTGCCACCAGTGGGAAGGTGGGAGGACAACTTGAGCAGTTCTTC.